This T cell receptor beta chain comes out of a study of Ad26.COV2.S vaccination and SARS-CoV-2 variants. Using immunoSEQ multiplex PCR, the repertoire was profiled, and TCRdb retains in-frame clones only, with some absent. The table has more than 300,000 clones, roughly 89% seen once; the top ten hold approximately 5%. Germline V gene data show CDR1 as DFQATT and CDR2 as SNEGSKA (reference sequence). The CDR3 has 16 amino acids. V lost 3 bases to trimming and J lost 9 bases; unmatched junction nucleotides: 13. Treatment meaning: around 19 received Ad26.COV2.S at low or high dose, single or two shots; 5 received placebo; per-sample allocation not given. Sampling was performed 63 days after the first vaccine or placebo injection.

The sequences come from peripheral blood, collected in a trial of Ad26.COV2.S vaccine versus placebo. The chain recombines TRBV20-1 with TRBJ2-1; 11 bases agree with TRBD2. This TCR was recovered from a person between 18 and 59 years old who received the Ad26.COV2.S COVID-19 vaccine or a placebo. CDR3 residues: CSASQLGLAGGGEQFF. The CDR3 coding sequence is TGCAGTGCTAGTCAGTTAGGGCTAGCGGGAGGAGGTGAGCAGTTCTTC.